Listed here are 9 T cell receptor beta chains from one sample, sequenced in a study of CD8+ T cells in alopecia areata. RNA extraction was followed by reverse transcription into cDNA, which acted as the sequencing template. The repertoire was sequenced with immunoSEQ multiplex PCR; TCRdb's copy has only in-frame clones and lacks some. The table shows about 110,000 clones, with almost 60% occurring only once. Sequencing input: CD8+ T cells sorted from blood. The receptors derive from a human donor in good health.

The chain has TRBV30 and TRBJ2-1, with D perhaps matching TRBD2 (5 bases). This CDR3 comprises 13 residues. V lost 2 bases and J 3 bases, leaving 8 bases between the germline ends. The germline gives CDR1 GTSNPN, CDR2 SVGIG (reference sequence). The CDR3 protein is CAWSPGIYNEQFF. The CDR3 coding sequence is TGTGCCTGGAGTCCCGGGATCTACAATGAGCAGTTCTTC.

The chain carries TRBV7-2 and TRBJ2-5, with unresolved D. The DNA end is more similar to TRBJ2-7, so the J call may be wrong. Looked up from germline, CDR1 is SGHTA and CDR2 is FQGNSA. CDR3 length: 12 amino acids. Written as DNA, the CDR3 is TGTGCCAGCGGCCCAAGCTCCTACGAGCAGTACTTC. Its translation is CASGPSSYEQYF.

This clone appeared a single time. The rearrangement joins TRBV9 to TRBJ2-2, with D perhaps assigned TRBD1 or TRBD2 (5 bases each). The CDR3 runs to 19 residues. The V gene lost 2 bases and the J gene lost 6 bases, with 26 bases spanning the gap. CDR1 is SGDLS and CDR2 is YYNGEE in the germline V gene. The CDR3 protein is CASSVPRQFTPGLAGELFF. The CDR3 coding sequence is TGTGCCAGCAGCGTTCCGAGACAGTTTACTCCGGGGCTTGCCGGGGAGCTGTTTTTT.

The chain is built from TRBV4-1 and TRBJ1-1; D perhaps matches TRBD1 (5 bases). The CDR3 is 15 residues long. V was pared by 1 base and J by 1 base, with 10 bases between. Looked up from germline, CDR1 is MGHRA and CDR2 is YSYEKL. This chain's CDR3 is CASSQAAGRNTEAFF. The CDR3 DNA is TGCGCCAGCAGCCAAGCGGCGGGACGGAACACTGAAGCTTTCTTT.

The chain carries TRBV7-9 and TRBJ2-5; 9 bases line up with TRBD1. V was pared by 5 bases and J by 4 bases, with 5 bases of the junction left unmatched. Germline V CDR1 and CDR2: SEHNR, FQNEAQ (reference sequence). The CDR3 runs to 14 residues. DNA of the CDR3: TGTGCCAGCAGCCCACAGGGGGCGGGAGAGACCCAGTACTTC. Its translation: CASSPQGAGETQYF.

The table lists this clone with a count of one. The rearrangement joins TRBV19 to TRBJ2-5, with D possibly matching TRBD1 (5 bases). V was pared by 3 bases and J by 4 bases, with 12 bases between. Germline V CDR1 and CDR2: LNHDA, SQIVND (reference sequence). The CDR3 has 14 amino acids. CDR3 residues: CASSMEGVRETQYF. CDR3 nucleotides: TGTGCCAGTAGTATGGAAGGGGTAAGAGAGACCCAGTACTTC.

This chain links TRBV5-1 with TRBJ1-2; D perhaps matches TRBD1 (5 bases). The CDR3 is 13 residues long. Trimming shortened V by 0 bases and J by 7 bases, and 10 bases separated the two germline ends. Germline lookup yields CDR1 SGHRS and CDR2 YFSETQ. This CDR3 is CASSLDRLGGYTF. CDR3 in DNA: TGCGCCAGCAGCTTGGACAGGCTTGGTGGCTACACCTTC.

The J gene is TRBJ2-5, the V gene TRBV10-3; either TRBD1 or TRBD2 may supply D (5 bases each). CDR1 is ENHRY, CDR2 SYGVKD, per germline. Trimming removed 8 bases from V and 4 bases from J, with 20 bases in between. This CDR3 is built from 15 residues. The CDR3 sequence: CAIGERDLEGETQYF. The DNA for the CDR3 is TGTGCCATCGGGGAGAGGGACCTCGAGGGAGAGACCCAGTACTTC.

The CDR3 here is CASSPHRLAYEQYF. CDR3 coding DNA: TGTGCCAGCAGTCCGCACAGGTTAGCCTACGAGCAGTACTTC. This chain uses TRBV28 with TRBJ2-7; the D gene is possibly TRBD1 (5 bases). V was pared by 5 bases and J by 2 bases, with 13 bases between. The length of the CDR3 is 14 residues. Germline assignment: CDR1 MDHEN and CDR2 SYDVKM.